This is a list of T cell receptor beta chains from one sample in a study of blood T cell repertoires in COVID-19. Some clones are missing from TCRdb's copy, which holds only in-frame ones; the method was immunoSEQ multiplex PCR. The table shows roughly 250,000 clones, with over 80% occurring only once. Sequenced input: PBMCs or T cells enriched from blood (not recorded which). The receptors come from a woman under 30 who had recovered from COVID-19. CDR3s include the opening cysteine and the closing phenylalanine or tryptophan. A D gene is named only where the DNA matches it firmly. For some rows the clone size is stated as once, few or many, or as a class when expanded; others skip it.

TRBJ1-1 | - | 13 | TRBV7-3 | - | CASSPQGYNEAFF | TGTGCCAGCAGCCCTCAGGGGTATAATGAAGCTTTCTTT
TRBJ1-1 | - | 13 | TRBV7-3 | TRBD1 | CASAGQGGTEAFF | TGTGCCAGCGCAGGACAGGGCGGCACTGAAGCTTTCTTT
TRBJ1-3 | once | 15 | TRBV7-2 | TRBD1 | CASSRTGGSGNTIYF | TGTGCCAGCAGCCGGACAGGGGGCTCTGGAAACACCATATATTTT
TRBJ2-1 | - | 15 | TRBV6-5 | - | CASSYYGQSNNEQFF | TGTGCCAGCAGTTACTACGGACAGAGTAACAATGAGCAGTTCTTC
TRBJ2-1 | - | 14 | TRBV13 | - | CASSLEARVDEQFF | TGTGCCAGCAGCTTAGAAGCTAGAGTTGATGAGCAGTTCTTC
TRBJ2-1 | - | 16 | TRBV11-2 | TRBD2 | CASSARLAGDVYEQFF | TGTGCCAGCAGCGCCCGACTAGCGGGAGATGTCTATGAGCAGTTCTTC
TRBJ2-2 | - | 15 | TRBV3-1/TRBV3-2 | - | CASSQGLLVPGELFF | TGTGCCAGCAGCCAAGGACTTCTAGTTCCCGGGGAGCTGTTTTTT
TRBJ1-2 | - | 14 | TRBV5-5 | TRBD1 | CASSLGGPNYGYTF | TGTGCCAGCAGCTTAGGGGGCCCTAACTATGGCTACACCTTC
TRBJ1-2 | - | 13 | TRBV12-3/TRBV12-4 | - | CASSFLGGQGYTF | TGTGCCAGCAGTTTTCTCGGGGGTCAGGGCTACACCTTC
TRBJ2-3 | - | 11 | TRBV10-3 | - | CATSGSDTQYF | TGTGCCACATCGGGTTCAGATACGCAGTATTTT
TRBJ1-1 | - | 13 | TRBV7-8 | - | CASSLDRGAEAFF | TGTGCCAGCAGCTTAGATCGGGGGGCTGAAGCTTTCTTT
TRBJ1-2 | - | 13 | TRBV14 | TRBD1 | CASSPTGLPGYTF | TGTGCCAGCAGCCCGACAGGGCTCCCTGGCTACACCTTC
TRBJ2-7 | - | 14 | TRBV7-2 | TRBD1 | CASSPTGQLYEQYF | TGTGCCAGCAGCCCGACGGGACAGCTATACGAGCAGTACTTC
TRBJ1-2 | - | 17 | TRBV2 | TRBD1 | CASSSSFRQGTIYGYTF | TGTGCCAGCAGTTCTTCATTTCGACAGGGGACAATCTATGGCTACACCTTC
TRBJ2-7 | - | 15 | TRBV6-5 | - | CASSRDGGSIYEQYF | TGTGCCAGCAGTCGGGACGGGGGTTCCATCTACGAGCAGTACTTC
TRBJ1-5 | - | 14 | TRBV5-6 | - | CASSLGVRSQPQHF | TGTGCCAGCAGCTTGGGCGTGAGGTCCCAGCCCCAGCATTTT
TRBJ2-7 | - | 16 | TRBV2 | TRBD1 | CASLEQGAIRKYEQYF | TGTGCCAGCCTGGAACAGGGGGCAATACGGAAATACGAGCAGTACTTC
TRBJ2-7 | - | 15 | TRBV7-2 | TRBD2 | CASSPAGTLSYEQYF | TGTGCCAGCAGCCCAGCGGGAACCTTATCCTACGAGCAGTACTTC
TRBJ2-7 | - | 15 | TRBV7-2 | - | CASSLTWTATYEQYF | TGTGCCAGCAGCCTCACCTGGACAGCTACCTACGAGCAGTACTTC
TRBJ2-7 | - | 13 | TRBV6-5 | TRBD2 | CASRGLATYEQYF | TGTGCCAGCAGGGGACTAGCAACTTACGAGCAGTACTTC
TRBJ1-3 | - | 14 | TRBV28 | - | CASAGTGSGNTIYF | TGTGCCAGCGCGGGGACTGGCTCTGGAAACACCATATATTTT
TRBJ1-2 | - | 14 | TRBV5-8 | TRBD1 | CASSLRWTGFGYTF | TGTGCCAGCAGCTTGCGTTGGACAGGGTTTGGCTACACCTTC
TRBJ1-4 | - | 14 | TRBV15 | - | CATSRVGGVEKLFF | TGTGCCACCAGCAGAGTGGGCGGGGTTGAAAAACTGTTTTTT
TRBJ2-3 | - | 15 | TRBV11-2 | - | CASSLRQVPTDTQYF | TGTGCCAGCAGCTTAAGACAGGTTCCTACAGATACGCAGTATTTT
TRBJ1-1 | - | 14 | TRBV28 | - | CASSLSGRGTEAFF | TGTGCCAGCAGTTTGAGTGGGCGTGGCACTGAAGCTTTCTTT
TRBJ1-1 | once | 14 | TRBV5-1 | - | CASSNPGQNTEAFF | TGCGCCAGCAGTAACCCGGGACAGAACACTGAAGCTTTCTTT
TRBJ1-1 | - | 18 | TRBV9 | - | CASSANGGTWAGSTEAFF | TGTGCCAGCAGCGCCAATGGGGGGACGTGGGCAGGGAGCACTGAAGCTTTCTTT
TRBJ1-5 | few | 15 | TRBV6-6 | TRBD1 | CASVPGQSYNQPQHF | TGTGCCAGCGTTCCGGGACAGTCTTACAATCAGCCCCAGCATTTT
TRBJ1-1 | - | 15 | TRBV5-1 | - | CASSLGGSPRAEAFF | TGCGCCAGCAGCTTGGGGGGCAGCCCACGGGCTGAAGCTTTCTTT
TRBJ2-2 | - | 18 | TRBV9 | TRBD2 | CASSVVPSGGSNTGELFF | TGTGCCAGCAGCGTAGTTCCTAGCGGGGGTTCGAACACCGGGGAGCTGTTTTTT
TRBJ2-3 | - | 13 | TRBV2 | TRBD1 | CASRTGGLDTQYF | TGTGCCAGCAGAACAGGGGGCTTAGATACGCAGTATTTT
TRBJ1-3 | - | 15 | TRBV9 | TRBD1 | CASSATGGSGNTIYF | TGTGCCAGCAGCGCCACAGGGGGCTCTGGAAACACCATATATTTT
TRBJ1-2 | - | 13 | TRBV18 | TRBD1 | CASSPRDRDSYTF | TGTGCCAGCTCACCGCGGGACAGGGACAGCTACACCTTC
TRBJ1-6 | - | 17 | TRBV6-2/TRBV6-3 | TRBD1 | CASSYSNPGQGKTPLHF | TGTGCCAGCAGTTACTCGAACCCCGGACAGGGGAAGACACCCCTCCACTTT
TRBJ1-5 | - | 12 | TRBV29-1 | - | CSVGQGDQPQHF | TGCAGCGTTGGCCAGGGTGATCAGCCCCAGCATTTT
TRBJ1-4 | - | 15 | TRBV7-9 | - | CASSYLTAYNEKLFF | TGTGCCAGCAGCTACTTGACAGCCTACAATGAAAAACTGTTTTTT
TRBJ1-1 | - | 17 | TRBV11-3 | - | CASSSPSRRGMNTEAFF | TGTGCCAGCAGCTCGCCATCCCGCAGGGGCATGAACACTGAAGCTTTCTTT
TRBJ1-1 | - | 11 | TRBV5-4 | - | CASSLNTEAFF | TGTGCCAGCAGCCTCAACACTGAAGCTTTCTTT
TRBJ1-1 | - | 13 | TRBV3-1/TRBV3-2 | - | CASSHLDGGEAFF | TGTGCCAGCAGCCATTTAGACGGGGGGGAAGCTTTCTTT
TRBJ1-2 | - | 13 | TRBV29-1 | TRBD1 | CSARTGDVYGYTF | TGCAGCGCCCGGACAGGGGACGTTTATGGCTACACCTTC
TRBJ1-5 | - | 15 | TRBV19 | - | CASSPQVGAREPQHF | TGTGCCAGTAGTCCCCAAGTGGGGGCAAGGGAGCCCCAGCATTTT
TRBJ1-5 | - | 12 | TRBV3-1/TRBV3-2 | - | CASSQSGQPQHF | TGTGCCAGCAGCCAATCAGGTCAGCCCCAGCATTTT